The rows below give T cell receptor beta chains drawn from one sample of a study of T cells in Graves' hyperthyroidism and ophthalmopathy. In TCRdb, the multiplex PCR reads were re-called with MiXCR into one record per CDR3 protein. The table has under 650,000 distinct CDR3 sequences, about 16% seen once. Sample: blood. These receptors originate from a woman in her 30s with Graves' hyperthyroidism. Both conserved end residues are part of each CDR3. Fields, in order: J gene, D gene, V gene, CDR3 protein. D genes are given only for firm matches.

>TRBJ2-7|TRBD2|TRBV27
CASRPLGTSGKGYEQYF
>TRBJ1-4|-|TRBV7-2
CASSPGQSNEKLFF
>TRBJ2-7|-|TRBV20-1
CSATDRTGFSYEQYF
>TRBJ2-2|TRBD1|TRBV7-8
CASSLRTGTFSTGELFF
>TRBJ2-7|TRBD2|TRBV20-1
CSATQSGSGYEQYF
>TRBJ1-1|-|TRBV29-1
CSVIPRDNPDTAFF
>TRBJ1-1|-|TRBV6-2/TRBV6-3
CASSTNQVSVTEAFF
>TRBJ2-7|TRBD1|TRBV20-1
CSARPGQGTYEQYF
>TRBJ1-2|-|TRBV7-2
CASSPGLPSGGYTF
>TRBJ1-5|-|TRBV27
CASRLLAGGSQPQHF